A single sample is the source of the 8 T cell receptor beta chains below, sequenced in a study of shared clonotypes between healthy human individuals. Some clones are missing from TCRdb's copy, which holds only in-frame ones; the method was immunoSEQ multiplex PCR. This sample has around 2.5 million clones, with approximately 93% found just once. Input material: naive CD4+ T cells from PBMCs. The subset was: CD45RA+ positively selected. All receptors derive from a man aged 18 to 30 in good health. Some clones in this sample may be carry-over from other donors' samples.

V is TRBV25-1 and J is TRBJ2-5; the D call may be TRBD1 or TRBD2 (7 bases each). Germline CDR1 reads MGHDK; CDR2 reads SYGVNS. The V end lost 6 bases, the J end lost 4 bases, and 24 bases lay between the germline ends. This CDR3 spans 17 amino acids. The CDR3 bases are TGTGCCAGCAGCCCCGGGACAGTACTCGGGAGGACAGAGACCCAGTACTTC. This translates into CASSPGTVLGRTETQYF.

The V gene is TRBV10-3, the J gene TRBJ2-7; D may match TRBD1 or TRBD2 (5 bases each). The CDR3 is made up of 13 amino acids. CDR1 is ENHRY, CDR2 SYGVKD, per germline. V lost 9 bases and J lost 7, with 19 bases in between. In DNA, the CDR3 is TGTGCCATGAGTCGGGACCCCGTAGGGGAGCAGTACTTC. This encodes CAMSRDPVGEQYF.

The chain recombines TRBV9 with TRBJ2-2, with D possibly being TRBD1 or TRBD2 (5 bases each). Trimming took 4 bases from V and 2 from J, leaving 15 bases between them. Germline CDR1 is SGDLS and CDR2 is YYNGEE. There are 16 residues in the CDR3. CDR3 in amino acids: CASSTRGGGNTGELFF. The CDR3 coding sequence is TGTGCCAGCAGCACCCGGGGTGGGGGAAACACCGGGGAGCTGTTTTTT.

The chain uses TRBV30 and TRBJ2-3; D is unclear. The CDR3 consists of 13 residues. CDR1 and CDR2 from the germline V gene are GTSNPN and SVGIG (reference sequence). V shed 0 bases and J shed 6 bases, with 10 bases lying between them. Written as DNA, the CDR3 is TGTGCCTGGAGTGTATCATCTGCGGATACGCAGTATTTT. Residues: CAWSVSSADTQYF. The complete variable domain, with remaining parts taken from reference TRBV30 and TRBJ2-3, reads SQTIHQWPATLVQPVGSPLSLECTVEGTSNPNLYWYRQAAGRGLQLLFYSVGIGQISSEVPQNLSASRPQDRQFILSSKKLLLSDSGFYLCAWSVSSADTQYFGPGTRLTVL.

This clone is a singleton in its sample. The J gene is TRBJ2-5, the V gene TRBV9, with D tentatively TRBD1 (7 bases). V lost 3 bases and J 4 bases, leaving 16 bases between the germline ends. There are 15 residues in the CDR3. The germline CDR1 and CDR2 sequences are SGDLS and YYNGEE. The CDR3 region is CASSASQGRGETQYF. The DNA of the CDR3 is TGTGCCAGCAGCGCATCACAGGGGCGGGGAGAGACCCAGTACTTC. Variable domain in full (rest from reference TRBV9 and TRBJ2-5): DSGVTQTPKHLITATGQRVTLRCSPRSGDLSVYWYQQSLDQGLQFLIQYYNGEERAKGNILERFSAQQFPDLHSELNLSSLELGDSALYFCASSASQGRGETQYFGPGTRLLVL.

This chain links TRBV27 with TRBJ2-2; D may be TRBD1 (5 bases). The CDR3 is made up of 16 amino acids. Germline CDR1 is MNHEY and CDR2 is SMNVEV (reference sequence). V was shortened by 4 bases and J by 2 bases, with 14 bases between the two germline ends. Here the CDR3 reads CASSSGRTLNTGELFF. For the CDR3, the DNA is TGTGCCAGCAGTTCGGGCCGGACACTCAACACCGGGGAGCTGTTTTTT.

This chain connects TRBV6-6 to TRBJ2-7, with no clear D. Trimming took 0 bases from V and 4 from J, leaving 13 bases between them. CDR1 and CDR2 from the germline V gene are MNHNY and SVGAGI (reference sequence). This CDR3 is built from 15 residues. CDR3 loop: CASSYSIASGYEQYF. The DNA for the CDR3 is TGTGCCAGCAGTTACTCAATCGCTAGTGGGTACGAGCAGTACTTC.

This chain links TRBV9 with TRBJ2-1; 13 positions match TRBD2. This CDR3 has 16 residues. Germline lookup yields CDR1 SGDLS and CDR2 YYNGEE. J was trimmed by 7 bases and V by 2 bases; bases with no gene match: 6. For the CDR3, the DNA is TGTGCCAGCAGCGTCCTACCGGGACTAGCGGGAAATGAGCAGTTCTTC. It yields the protein CASSVLPGLAGNEQFF.